Sequencing of this T cell receptor (beta chain) was carried out in a study of cytomegalovirus exposure and HLA in healthy donors. Comment on this clone: Its antigen is undetermined.

Broader study findings: The authors later found TCR association rates varying by HLA locus, with DRB1 most and HLA-C fewest. TCR beta chain V- and J-gene trimming was linked, in a later analysis, to a missense variant in DCLRE1C.

V lost 4 bases and J lost 4, with 16 bases in between. CDR3 size: 15 residues. Germline loops: CDR1 SGHNT, CDR2 YYREEE (reference sequence). PCR primers comprised 60 Vbeta and 13 Jbeta primers. This table comes from immunoSEQ multiplex PCR, and its TCRdb copy is limited to in-frame clones, with some not included. This sample carries approximately 180,000 clones, 72% of them seen once, and the ten largest clones take roughly 2.5%. The chain carries TRBV5-4 and TRBJ2-3; maybe TRBD1 (5 bases). This TCR derives from a human donor in good health. Sequencing input: PBMCs. The CDR3 loop is CASSLGLQAADTQYF. The CDR3 DNA follows: TGTGCCAGCAGCCTGGGGCTCCAGGCCGCAGATACGCAGTATTTT.